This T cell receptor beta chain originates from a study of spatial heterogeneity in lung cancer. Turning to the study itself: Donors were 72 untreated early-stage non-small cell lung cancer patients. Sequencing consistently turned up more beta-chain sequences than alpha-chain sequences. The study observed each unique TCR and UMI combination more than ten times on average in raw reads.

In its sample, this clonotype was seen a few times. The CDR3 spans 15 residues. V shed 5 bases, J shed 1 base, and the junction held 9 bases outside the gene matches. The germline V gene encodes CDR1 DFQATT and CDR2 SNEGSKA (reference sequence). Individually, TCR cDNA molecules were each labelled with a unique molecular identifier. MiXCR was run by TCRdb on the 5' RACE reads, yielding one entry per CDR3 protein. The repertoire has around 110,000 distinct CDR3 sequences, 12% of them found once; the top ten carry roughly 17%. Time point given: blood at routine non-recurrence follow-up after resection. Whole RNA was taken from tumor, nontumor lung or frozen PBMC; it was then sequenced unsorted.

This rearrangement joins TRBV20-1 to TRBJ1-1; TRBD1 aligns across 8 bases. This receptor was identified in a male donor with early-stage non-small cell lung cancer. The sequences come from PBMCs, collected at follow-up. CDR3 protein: CSAENSGTGNTEAFF. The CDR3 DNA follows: TGCAGTGCTGAGAACTCCGGGACAGGGAACACTGAAGCTTTCTTT.